The next 26 T cell receptor beta chains were all read from a single sample in a study of technical replicates of blood from four donors. Assay: immunoSEQ multiplex PCR; the TCRdb copy retains only in-frame clones and omits some. The repertoire includes 65,000 to 95,000 clones, 85% to 95% of them detected once, and about 0.4% sits in the top ten. Sequenced input: T cells isolated from PBMCs. Receptors were obtained from a human donor in good health.

This clone was recorded once. The chain employs TRBV28 and TRBJ1-3, with TRBD1 as a possible D gene (6 bases). The V gene lost 9 bases and the J gene lost 0 bases, with 15 bases spanning the gap. The germline CDR1 and CDR2 sequences are MDHEN and SYDVKM. CDR3 size: 15 residues. The CDR3 is CASRQGPASGNTIYF. CDR3 nucleotide sequence: TGTGCCAGTCGCCAGGGGCCGGCCTCTGGAAACACCATATATTTT. Full variable domain (outside the CDR3, taken from reference TRBV28 and TRBJ1-3): DVKVTQSSRYLVKRTGEKVFLECVQDMDHENMFWYRQDPGLGLRLIYFSYDVKMKEKGDIPEGYSVSREKKERFSLILESASTNQTSMYLCASRQGPASGNTIYFGEGSWLTVV.

The CDR3 DNA reads as TGTGCCAGCAGTGAGCTGGGGACAGGGTATAACAATGAGCAGTTCTTC. Its protein is CASSELGTGYNNEQFF. The genes are TRBV27 and TRBJ2-1, with 9 bases matching TRBD1. V trimming: 5 bases; J trimming: 5 bases; junction bases outside the gene matches: 10. This CDR3 contains 16 residues. Germline-derived CDR1 and CDR2 are MNHEY and SMNVEV (reference sequence).

The rearrangement links TRBV27 to TRBJ2-3; 10 nucleotides match TRBD2. Germline CDR1 is MNHEY and CDR2 is SMNVEV (reference sequence). The V segment lost 4 bases and the J segment 1 base; nucleotides outside the gene matches: 2. CDR3 size: 15 residues. The chain's CDR3 is CASSSGTSGTDTQYF. CDR3 nucleotides: TGTGCCAGCAGTTCCGGGACTAGCGGCACAGATACGCAGTATTTT.

The chain carries TRBV5-5 and TRBJ2-7; 10 nucleotides line up with TRBD2. Germline lookup yields CDR1 SGHKS and CDR2 YYEKEE (reference sequence). The CDR3 totals 16 residues. V lost 9 bases, J lost 5 bases, and 17 bases stayed unmatched. CDR3: CATTPLSGRGIHEQYF. The CDR3 DNA reads TGTGCCACCACTCCACTCAGCGGGAGGGGTATCCACGAGCAGTACTTC.

The chain is built from TRBV6-4 and TRBJ2-2, with 9 bases fitting TRBD2. Trimming at V came to 6 bases and at J to 3 bases, leaving 5 bases not matched to a gene. The germline V gene encodes CDR1 MRHNA and CDR2 SNTAGT. The CDR3 loop spans 15 amino acids. The CDR3 reads CASSETSGDTGELFF. The CDR3 coding sequence is TGTGCCAGCAGCGAGACTAGCGGAGACACCGGGGAGCTGTTTTTT.

The rearrangement joins TRBV4-1 to TRBJ1-1; 7 positions agree with TRBD1. Germline V CDR1 and CDR2: MGHRA, YSYEKL. This CDR3 has 17 residues. V dropped 1 base and J dropped 1; count of bases not matched to a gene: 9. This chain's CDR3 is CASSQGAPGQTNTEAFF. CDR3 sequence (DNA): TGCGCCAGCAGCCAAGGAGCCCCGGGACAGACGAACACTGAAGCTTTCTTT.

The gene calls are TRBV6-5 and TRBJ2-7, with a possible D match to TRBD2 (5 bases). CDR1 and CDR2 (germline): MNHEY, SVGAGI. V was shortened by 2 bases and J by 3 bases, with 14 bases between the two germline ends. This CDR3 comprises 15 residues. The CDR3 nucleotides read TGTGCCAGCAGTTACCGAGAGGGTGGTCACTACGAGCAGTACTTC. Amino acids: CASSYREGGHYEQYF.

The rearrangement joins TRBV5-1 to TRBJ2-3; unclear D gene. This CDR3 region has 12 residues. V was trimmed by 2 bases and J by 4 bases, leaving 5 bases between them. Germline V gene sequence: CDR1 SGHRS, CDR2 YFSETQ. The CDR3 here is CASSFGSDTQYF. The CDR3 nucleotides are TGCGCCAGCAGCTTCGGGTCAGATACGCAGTATTTT.

The V call is TRBV6-5, the J call TRBJ1-4; weak D call: TRBD1 (5 bases). This CDR3 has 12 residues. With 2 bases removed from V and 13 bases from J, the gap between germline ends came to 11 bases. Per the germline V gene, CDR1 is MNHEY and CDR2 is SVGAGI. The CDR3 DNA reads as TGTGCCAGCAGTTACGAAGGGGTCCGACTGTTTTTT. Translated: CASSYEGVRLFF.

This chain connects TRBV7-3 to TRBJ2-1, with 8 bases lining up with TRBD2. The CDR3 extends over 12 amino acids. CDR1 is SGHTA and CDR2 is FQGTGA in the germline V gene. V shed 4 bases and J 9 bases; nucleotides not matched to a gene: 2. CDR3 region: CASSYRGGEQFF. As DNA, the CDR3 is TGTGCCAGCAGCTACCGGGGGGGTGAGCAGTTCTTC.

The chain links TRBV29-1 to TRBJ2-6; 9 bases fit TRBD1. CDR3 size: 16 residues. The junction had 7 bases not matched to a gene; V was cut back by 4 bases and J by 3 bases. Germline V gives CDR1 SQVTM, CDR2 ANQGSEA. This chain's CDR3 is CSVARDRELGANVLTF. Written as DNA, the CDR3 is TGCAGCGTTGCCCGGGACAGGGAACTTGGGGCCAACGTCCTGACTTTC.

The chain is built from TRBV19 and TRBJ1-1; no clear D. This CDR3 is 14 amino acids long. The V gene lost 7 bases and the J gene lost 0 bases, with 12 bases spanning the gap. The germline V gene encodes CDR1 LNHDA and CDR2 SQIVND (reference sequence). The CDR3: CASTPRRVNTEAFF. The CDR3 bases are TGTGCCAGTACCCCAAGAAGAGTGAACACTGAAGCTTTCTTT. Using reference TRBV19 and TRBJ1-1 for the parts outside the CDR3, the full variable domain is DGGITQSPKYLFRKEGQNVTLSCEQNLNHDAMYWYRQDPGQGLRLIYYSQIVNDFQKGDIAEGYSVSREKKESFPLTVTSAQKNPTAFYLCASTPRRVNTEAFFGQGTRLTVV.

The V call is TRBV7-9, the J call TRBJ1-5, with D uncertain. CDR1 and CDR2 from the germline V gene are SEHNR and FQNEAQ (reference sequence). The V and J ends lost 5 bases and 5 bases respectively, with 16 bases between them. The CDR3 runs to 15 residues. The CDR3 nucleotides are TGTGCCAGCAGCCCAAGCCGGGAACCATATCAGCCCCAGCATTTT. It specifies CASSPSREPYQPQHF.

The chain employs TRBV7-9 and TRBJ1-2; tentative D call: TRBD1 (5 bases). V was pared by 5 bases and J by 5 bases, with 9 bases between. The CDR3 is made up of 12 amino acids. CDR1 SEHNR and CDR2 FQNEAQ come from the germline V gene (reference sequence). For the CDR3, the DNA is TGTGCCAGCAGCGACAGCTCATATGGCTACACCTTC. Its protein product is CASSDSSYGYTF.

The chain joins TRBV6-5 to TRBJ1-1; no reliable D call. The CDR3 runs to 14 residues. The V end was cut by 2 bases, the J end by 0 bases, with 7 bases between. Germline CDR1 MNHEY, CDR2 SVGAGI. Written as DNA, the CDR3 is TGTGCCAGCAGTTACCTCAACATGAACACTGAAGCTTTCTTT. This sequence encodes CASSYLNMNTEAFF.

This chain connects TRBV28 to TRBJ1-3; TRBD1 is a possible D gene (6 bases). The CDR3 runs 15 residues. V was clipped by 5 bases and J by 4 bases, with 15 bases between them. Germline-derived CDR1 and CDR2 are MDHEN and SYDVKM. As DNA, the CDR3 is TGTGCCAGCAGTACAGGGACAATTATCGGAAACACCATATATTTT. Protein: CASSTGTIIGNTIYF.

The chain carries TRBV5-1 and TRBJ2-5, with D perhaps matching TRBD1 (5 bases). Between the trimmed V and J ends, which lost 2 bases and 2 bases, there was a span of 13 bases. CDR3 length equals 15 residues. CDR1 and CDR2 from the germline V gene are SGHRS and YFSETQ. The CDR3, as DNA: TGCGCCAGCAGCTTACAGGAGCCTTCACAAGAGACCCAGTACTTC. The encoded protein is CASSLQEPSQETQYF.

V is TRBV5-4 and J is TRBJ2-3; perhaps TRBD2 as D (5 bases). The CDR3 consists of 14 residues. V was shortened by 0 bases and J by 1 base, with 6 bases between the two germline ends. CDR1 and CDR2 from the germline V gene are SGHNT and YYREEE (reference sequence). The CDR3 coding sequence is TGTGCCAGCAGCTTGGGAGCGGGCACAGATACGCAGTATTTT. Residues: CASSLGAGTDTQYF. Full variable domain (outside the CDR3, taken from reference TRBV5-4 and TRBJ2-3): ETGVTQSPTHLIKTRGQQVTLRCSSQSGHNTVSWYQQALGQGPQFIFQYYREEENGRGNFPPRFSGLQFPNYSSELNVNALELDDSALYLCASSLGAGTDTQYFGPGTRLTVL.

The chain recombines TRBV6-6 with TRBJ2-7; TRBD2 agrees at 8 bases. Germline V gene sequence: CDR1 MNHNY, CDR2 SVGAGI (reference sequence). The CDR3 is 16 residues long. The ends lost 2 bases at V and 3 bases at J; junction bases unmatched: 9. CDR3 loop: CASSYTSIAGHYEQYF. The CDR3 DNA sequence: TGTGCCAGCAGTTACACTTCTATAGCGGGACACTACGAGCAGTACTTC.

The gene calls are TRBV2 and TRBJ1-2, with 10 bases identical to TRBD1. Germline V gene data show CDR1 as SNHLY and CDR2 as FYNNEI. The CDR3 has 15 amino acids. V was pared by 9 bases and J by 2 bases, with 9 bases of the junction left unmatched. The CDR3 sequence: CARRLWDRGNYGYTF. In DNA form, the CDR3 reads TGTGCCAGGAGGCTATGGGACAGGGGCAACTATGGCTACACCTTC.

The chain is built from TRBV5-5 and TRBJ2-7; D may be TRBD1 (6 bases). Germline V gene sequence: CDR1 SGHKS, CDR2 YYEKEE (reference sequence). V was trimmed by 7 bases and J by 2 bases, leaving 10 bases between them. The CDR3 extends over 12 amino acids. This CDR3 is CASGQPTYEQYF. DNA for the CDR3: TGTGCCAGCGGACAGCCTACCTACGAGCAGTACTTC.

V gene TRBV5-6 combines with J gene TRBJ2-1, with TRBD2 as a possible D gene (5 bases). With 0 bases removed from V and 6 bases from J, the gap between germline ends came to 13 bases. Germline V gene lookup returns CDR1 SGHDT and CDR2 YYEEEE. The CDR3 is 15 residues long. The CDR3 here is CASSLGGQVGNEQFF. The CDR3 DNA sequence: TGTGCCAGCAGCTTGGGCGGGCAGGTAGGCAATGAGCAGTTCTTC.

This chain joins TRBV15 and TRBJ1-4, with 7 bases that match TRBD1. This CDR3 is 20 amino acids long. Germline-derived CDR1 and CDR2 are LNHNV and YYDKDF (reference sequence). V lost 0 bases, J lost 3 bases, and 16 bases stayed unmatched. CDR3 nucleotide sequence: TGTGCCACCAGCAGAGATTGGGGCGTCAAGGGGGCGGCTTCTAATGAAAAACTGTTTTTT. Residues: CATSRDWGVKGAASNEKLFF.

The chain is built from TRBV7-9 and TRBJ2-3, with 9 bases aligning to TRBD2. Germline V gives CDR1 SEHNR, CDR2 FQNEAQ (reference sequence). The V and J ends lost 4 bases and 0 bases, in that order; junction bases with no gene match: 8. CDR3 size: 17 residues. The CDR3, as DNA: TGTGCCAGCAGCTCTCTTGGCGGGAGGGCTAGCACAGATACGCAGTATTTT. Translated: CASSSLGGRASTDTQYF.

The CDR3 sequence: CASSPRGEQYF. The CDR3 DNA reads as TGTGCCAGCAGCCCCCGGGGGGAGCAGTACTTC. The V and J genes are TRBV7-2 and TRBJ2-7; D may be TRBD2 (6 bases). Trimming pared 5 bases from V and 7 bases from J, leaving 9 bases between. Germline assignment: CDR1 SGHTA and CDR2 FQGNSA. The CDR3 covers 11 residues.

This clone was recorded a few times. The chain employs TRBV9 and TRBJ2-1; 8 bases fit TRBD2. Germline V gene lookup returns CDR1 SGDLS and CDR2 YYNGEE. V dropped 4 bases and J dropped 9; count of bases not matched to a gene: 24. CDR3 length: 19 residues. CDR3 nucleotides: TGTGCCAGCAGCCTCCTCAACCCGACTCGAGCGGGAGATATAGGTGAGCAGTTCTTC. Translated, it gives CASSLLNPTRAGDIGEQFF.